The T cell receptor (beta chain) described here comes from a study of cytomegalovirus exposure and HLA in healthy donors. Trimming left V 8 bases short and J 0 bases short, with 11 bases between. CDR3 size: 13 residues. Germline V gene sequence: CDR1 ENHRY, CDR2 SYGVKD. Researchers ran the PCR with 60 Vbeta and 13 Jbeta primers. The data were produced by immunoSEQ multiplex PCR, yet TCRdb's version contains in-frame clones alone and is incomplete. The data show about 190,000 clones, with around 78% seen just once and over 12% held by the top ten. The chain has TRBV10-3 and TRBJ2-7; TRBD1 might be the D (5 bases). The sequence was collected from a woman aged 25 to 45 in good health and CMV-seropositive. The specimen was PBMCs. The CDR3 DNA reads as TGTGCCATCTCCGCAGGGATCTCCTACGAGCAGTACTTC. Residues: CAISAGISYEQYF.